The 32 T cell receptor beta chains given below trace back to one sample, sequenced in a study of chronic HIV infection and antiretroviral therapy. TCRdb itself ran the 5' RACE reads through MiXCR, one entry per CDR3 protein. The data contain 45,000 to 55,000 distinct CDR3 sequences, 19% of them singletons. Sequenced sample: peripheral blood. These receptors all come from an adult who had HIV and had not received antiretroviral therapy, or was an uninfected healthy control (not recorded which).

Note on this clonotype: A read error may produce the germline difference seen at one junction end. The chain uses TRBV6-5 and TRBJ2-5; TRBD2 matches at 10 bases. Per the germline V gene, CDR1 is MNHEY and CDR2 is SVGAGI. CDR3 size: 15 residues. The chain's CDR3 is CASSTPSGRQEAQYF. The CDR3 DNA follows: TGTGCCAGCAGTACCCCTAGCGGGAGACAAGAGGCCCAGTACTTC.

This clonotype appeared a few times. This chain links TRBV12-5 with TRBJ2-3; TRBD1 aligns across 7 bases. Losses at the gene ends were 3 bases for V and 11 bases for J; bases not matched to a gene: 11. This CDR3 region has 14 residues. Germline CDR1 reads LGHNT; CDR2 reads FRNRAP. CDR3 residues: CASGFGDRASRQYF. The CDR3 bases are TGTGCTAGTGGTTTTGGGGACAGAGCTTCTCGGCAGTATTTT.

The CDR3 DNA reads TGTGCCAGCAGTCCCGCGGATAGCGGGGTTCGCAGGGAGCAGTACTTC. As protein: CASSPADSGVRREQYF. The rearrangement joins TRBV6-6 to TRBJ2-7; 8 bases align to TRBD2. Germline loops: CDR1 MNHNY, CDR2 SVGAGI (reference sequence). Unmatched junction bases numbered 16, after V lost 5 bases and J lost 7 bases. The CDR3 contains 16 residues.

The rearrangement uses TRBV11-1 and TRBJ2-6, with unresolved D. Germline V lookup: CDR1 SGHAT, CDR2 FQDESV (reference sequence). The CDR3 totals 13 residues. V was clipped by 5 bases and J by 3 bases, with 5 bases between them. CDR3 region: CASSIRGANVLTF. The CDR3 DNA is TGTGCCAGCAGCATCCGTGGGGCCAACGTCCTGACTTTC.

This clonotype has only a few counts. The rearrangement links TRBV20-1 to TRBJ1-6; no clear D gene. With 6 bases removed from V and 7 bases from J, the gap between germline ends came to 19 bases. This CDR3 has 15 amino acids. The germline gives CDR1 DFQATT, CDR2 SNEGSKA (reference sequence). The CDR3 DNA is TGCAGTGCCCTTTACCCATGGAAAGTCAATTCACCCCTCCACTTT. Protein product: CSALYPWKVNSPLHF.

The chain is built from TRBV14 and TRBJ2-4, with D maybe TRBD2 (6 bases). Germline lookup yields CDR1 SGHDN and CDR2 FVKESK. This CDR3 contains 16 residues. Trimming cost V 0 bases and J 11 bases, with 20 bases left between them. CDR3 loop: CASSQETLRRGGLQYF. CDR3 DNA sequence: TGTGCCAGCAGCCAAGAAACCCTACGACGGGGAGGCCTTCAGTACTTC.

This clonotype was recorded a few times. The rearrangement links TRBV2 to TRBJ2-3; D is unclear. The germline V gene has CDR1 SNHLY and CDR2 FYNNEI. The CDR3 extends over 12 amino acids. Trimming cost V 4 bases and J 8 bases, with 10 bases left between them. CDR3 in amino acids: CASSGIEITQYF. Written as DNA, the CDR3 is TGTGCCAGCAGTGGCATAGAGATTACGCAGTATTTT.

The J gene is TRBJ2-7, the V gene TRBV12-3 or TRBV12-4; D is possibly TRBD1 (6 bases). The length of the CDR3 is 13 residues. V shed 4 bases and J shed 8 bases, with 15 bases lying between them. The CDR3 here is CASSSPGETKQYF. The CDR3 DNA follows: TGTGCCAGCAGTTCCCCAGGGGAAACAAAGCAGTACTTC.

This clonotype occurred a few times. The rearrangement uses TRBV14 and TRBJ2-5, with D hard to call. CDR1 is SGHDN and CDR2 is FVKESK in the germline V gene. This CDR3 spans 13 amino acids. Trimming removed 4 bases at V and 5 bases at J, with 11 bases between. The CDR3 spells CASSRPNGETQYF. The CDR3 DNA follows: TGTGCCAGCAGCCGCCCGAACGGGGAGACCCAGTACTTC.

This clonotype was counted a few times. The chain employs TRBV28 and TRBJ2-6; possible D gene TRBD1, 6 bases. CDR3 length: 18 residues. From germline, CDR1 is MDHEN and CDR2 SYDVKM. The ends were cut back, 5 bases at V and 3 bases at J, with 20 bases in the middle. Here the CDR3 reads CASSLLQGTAVGANVLTF. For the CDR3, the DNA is TGTGCCAGCAGTCTGCTACAGGGAACTGCGGTTGGGGCCAACGTCCTGACTTTC.

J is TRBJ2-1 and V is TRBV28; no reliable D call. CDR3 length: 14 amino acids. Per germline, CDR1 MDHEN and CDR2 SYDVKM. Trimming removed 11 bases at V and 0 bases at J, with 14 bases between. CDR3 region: CAARAPSSYNEQFF. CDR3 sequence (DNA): TGTGCCGCACGGGCACCCAGCTCCTACAATGAGCAGTTCTTC.

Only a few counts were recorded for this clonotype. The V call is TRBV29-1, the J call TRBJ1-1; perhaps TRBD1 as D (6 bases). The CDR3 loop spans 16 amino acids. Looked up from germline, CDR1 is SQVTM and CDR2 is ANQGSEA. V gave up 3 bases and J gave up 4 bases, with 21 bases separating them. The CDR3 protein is CSVEDAGAVGPTEAFF. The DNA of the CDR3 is TGCAGCGTTGAGGACGCAGGGGCAGTCGGGCCCACTGAAGCTTTCTTT.

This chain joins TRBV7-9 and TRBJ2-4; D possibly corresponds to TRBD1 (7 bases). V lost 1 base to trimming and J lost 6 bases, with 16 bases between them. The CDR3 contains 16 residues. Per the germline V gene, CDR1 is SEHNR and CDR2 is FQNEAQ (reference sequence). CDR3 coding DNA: TGTGCCAGCAGCTTAGAACAGGGGACGCGGGGAAACATTCAGTACTTC. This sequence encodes CASSLEQGTRGNIQYF.

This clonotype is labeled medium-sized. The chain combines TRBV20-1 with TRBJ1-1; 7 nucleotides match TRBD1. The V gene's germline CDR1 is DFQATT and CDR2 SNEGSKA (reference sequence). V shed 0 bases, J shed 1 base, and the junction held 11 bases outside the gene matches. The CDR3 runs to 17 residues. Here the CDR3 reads CSARDLDRTGWNTEAFF. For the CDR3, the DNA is TGCAGTGCTAGAGATCTTGATCGGACAGGCTGGAACACTGAAGCTTTCTTT.

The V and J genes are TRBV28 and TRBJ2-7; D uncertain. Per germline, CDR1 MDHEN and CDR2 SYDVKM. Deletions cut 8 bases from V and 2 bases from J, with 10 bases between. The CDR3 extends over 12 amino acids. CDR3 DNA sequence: TGTGCCAGCGGGTTAGGGACCTACGAGCAGTACTTC. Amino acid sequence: CASGLGTYEQYF.

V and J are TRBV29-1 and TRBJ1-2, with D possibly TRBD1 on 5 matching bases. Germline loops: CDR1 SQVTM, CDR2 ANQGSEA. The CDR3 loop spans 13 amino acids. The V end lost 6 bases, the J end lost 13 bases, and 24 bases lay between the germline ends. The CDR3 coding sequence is TGCAGCGTCCAAGAGGCCGGGACCGGGCTATCCACCTTC. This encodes CSVQEAGTGLSTF.

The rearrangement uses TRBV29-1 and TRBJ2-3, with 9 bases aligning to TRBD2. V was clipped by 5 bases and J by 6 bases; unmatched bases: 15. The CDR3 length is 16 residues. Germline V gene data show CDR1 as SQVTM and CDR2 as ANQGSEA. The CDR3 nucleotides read TGCAGCGTTCAGCGACAGACTAGCGGACTTTCGGATACGCAGTATTTT. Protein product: CSVQRQTSGLSDTQYF.

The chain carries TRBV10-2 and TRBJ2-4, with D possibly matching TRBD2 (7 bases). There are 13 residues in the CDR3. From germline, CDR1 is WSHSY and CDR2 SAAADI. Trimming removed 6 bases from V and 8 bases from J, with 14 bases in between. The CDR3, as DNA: TGCGCCAGCAGCGCTAGGGGGGGAGACATTCAGTACTTC. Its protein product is CASSARGGDIQYF.

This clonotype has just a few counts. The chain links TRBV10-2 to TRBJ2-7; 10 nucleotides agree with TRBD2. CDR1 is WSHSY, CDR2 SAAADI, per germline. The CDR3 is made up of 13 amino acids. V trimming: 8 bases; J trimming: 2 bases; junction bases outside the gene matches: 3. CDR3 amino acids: CASGLAETYEQYF. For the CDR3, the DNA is TGCGCCAGCGGACTAGCGGAAACCTACGAGCAGTACTTC.

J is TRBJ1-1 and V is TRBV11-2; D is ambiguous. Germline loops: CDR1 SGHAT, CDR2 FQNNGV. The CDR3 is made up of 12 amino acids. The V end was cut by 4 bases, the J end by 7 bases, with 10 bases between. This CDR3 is CASSYVRFEAFF. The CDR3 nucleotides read TGTGCCAGCAGCTACGTCCGCTTTGAAGCTTTCTTT.

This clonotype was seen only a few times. In nucleotides, the CDR3 is TGCAGTGCTTCACCCCTCCACTTT. It specifies CSASPLHF. V and J are TRBV20-1 and TRBJ1-6; unclear D gene. The CDR3 runs to 8 residues. Trimming removed 5 bases from V and 10 bases from J, with 0 bases in between. Germline-derived CDR1 and CDR2 are DFQATT and SNEGSKA (reference sequence).

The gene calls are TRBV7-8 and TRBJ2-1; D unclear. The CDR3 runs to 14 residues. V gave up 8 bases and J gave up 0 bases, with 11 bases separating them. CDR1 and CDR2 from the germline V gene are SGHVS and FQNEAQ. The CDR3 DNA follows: TGTGCCAGCCTACGACTGCCCTCCTACAATGAGCAGTTCTTC. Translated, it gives CASLRLPSYNEQFF.

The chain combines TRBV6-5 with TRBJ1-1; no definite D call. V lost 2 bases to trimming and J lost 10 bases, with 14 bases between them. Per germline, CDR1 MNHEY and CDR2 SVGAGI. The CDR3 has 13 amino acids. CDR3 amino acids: CASSYQVGSPAFF. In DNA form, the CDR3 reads TGTGCCAGCAGTTACCAGGTTGGTTCCCCAGCTTTCTTT.

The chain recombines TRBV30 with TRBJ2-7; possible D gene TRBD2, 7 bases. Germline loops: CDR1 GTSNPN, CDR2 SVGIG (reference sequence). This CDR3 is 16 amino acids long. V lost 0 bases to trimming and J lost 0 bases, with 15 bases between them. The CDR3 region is CAWSVRPGGISYEQYF. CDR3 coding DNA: TGTGCCTGGAGTGTCCGTCCGGGGGGCATCTCCTACGAGCAGTACTTC.

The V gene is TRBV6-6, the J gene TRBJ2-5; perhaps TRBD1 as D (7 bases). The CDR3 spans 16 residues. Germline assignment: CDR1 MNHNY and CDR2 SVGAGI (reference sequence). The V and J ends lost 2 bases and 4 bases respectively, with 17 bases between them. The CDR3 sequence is CASSYPGRGRGETQYF. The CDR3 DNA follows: TGTGCCAGCAGTTACCCGGGTAGGGGGCGGGGAGAGACCCAGTACTTC.

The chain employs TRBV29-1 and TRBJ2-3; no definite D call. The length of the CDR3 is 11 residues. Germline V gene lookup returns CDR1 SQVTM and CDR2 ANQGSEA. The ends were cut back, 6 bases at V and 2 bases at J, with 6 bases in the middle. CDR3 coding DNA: TGCAGCGTCTACATCACAGATACGCAGTATTTT. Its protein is CSVYITDTQYF.

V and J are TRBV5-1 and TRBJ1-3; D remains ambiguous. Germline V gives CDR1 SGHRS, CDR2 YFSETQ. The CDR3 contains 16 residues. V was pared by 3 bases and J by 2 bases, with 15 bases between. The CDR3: CASSSKQLTAGNTIYF. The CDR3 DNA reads TGCGCCAGCAGCTCAAAACAGCTTACCGCTGGAAACACCATATATTTT.

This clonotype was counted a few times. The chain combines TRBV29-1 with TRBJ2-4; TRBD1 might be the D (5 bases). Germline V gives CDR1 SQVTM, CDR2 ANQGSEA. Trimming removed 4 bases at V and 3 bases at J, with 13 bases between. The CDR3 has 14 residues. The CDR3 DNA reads TGCAGCGTTGGGCAGGGTGGTCGCAAAAACATTCAGTACTTC. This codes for CSVGQGGRKNIQYF.

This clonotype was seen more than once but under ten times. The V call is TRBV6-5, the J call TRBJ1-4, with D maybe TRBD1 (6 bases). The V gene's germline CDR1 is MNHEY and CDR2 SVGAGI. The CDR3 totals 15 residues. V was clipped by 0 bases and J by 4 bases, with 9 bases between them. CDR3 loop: CASSYSGARNEKLFF. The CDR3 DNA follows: TGTGCCAGCAGTTACTCGGGGGCCCGTAATGAAAAACTGTTTTTT.

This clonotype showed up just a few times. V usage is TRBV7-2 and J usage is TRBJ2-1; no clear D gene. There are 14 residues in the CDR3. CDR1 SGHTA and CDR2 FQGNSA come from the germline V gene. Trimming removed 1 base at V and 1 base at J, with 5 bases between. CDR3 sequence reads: CASSLEGSYNEQFF. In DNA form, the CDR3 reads TGTGCCAGCAGCTTAGAAGGGTCCTACAATGAGCAGTTCTTC.

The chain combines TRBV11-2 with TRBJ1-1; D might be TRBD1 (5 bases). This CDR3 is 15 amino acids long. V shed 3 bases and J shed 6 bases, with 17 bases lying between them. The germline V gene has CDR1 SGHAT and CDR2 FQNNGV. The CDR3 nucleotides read TGTGCCAGCAGCTTTTGGCAGGGTCCCGATTCTGAAGCTTTCTTT. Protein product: CASSFWQGPDSEAFF.

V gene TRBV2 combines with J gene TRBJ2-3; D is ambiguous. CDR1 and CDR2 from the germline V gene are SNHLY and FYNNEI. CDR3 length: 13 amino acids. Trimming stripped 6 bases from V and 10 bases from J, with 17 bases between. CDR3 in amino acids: CASRQGIPSAQYF. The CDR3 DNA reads TGTGCCAGCAGACAAGGAATCCCCAGTGCGCAGTATTTT.